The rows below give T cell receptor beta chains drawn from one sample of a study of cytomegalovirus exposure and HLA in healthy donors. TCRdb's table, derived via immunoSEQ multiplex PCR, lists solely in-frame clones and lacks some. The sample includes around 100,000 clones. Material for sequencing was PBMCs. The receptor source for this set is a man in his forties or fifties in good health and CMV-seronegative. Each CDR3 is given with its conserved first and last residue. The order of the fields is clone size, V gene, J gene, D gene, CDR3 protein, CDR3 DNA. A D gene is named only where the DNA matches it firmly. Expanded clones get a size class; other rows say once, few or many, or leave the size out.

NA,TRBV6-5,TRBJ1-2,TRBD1,CACFGDRVTGYTF,TGTGCCTGCTTTGGGGACAGGGTTACTGGCTACACCTTC
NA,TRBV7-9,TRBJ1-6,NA,CASSLALEGPNSPLHF,TGTGCCAGCAGCTTAGCGCTGGAGGGACCTAATTCACCCCTCCACTTT
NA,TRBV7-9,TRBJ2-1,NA,CASSLARSRSLDEQFF,TGTGCCAGCAGCTTAGCAAGGAGTAGGTCCCTTGATGAGCAGTTCTTC
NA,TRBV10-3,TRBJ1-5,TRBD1,CAIRGDRGNQPQHF,TGTGCCATCAGAGGGGACAGGGGCAATCAGCCCCAGCATTTT
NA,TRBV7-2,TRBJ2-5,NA,CASSLAAEETQYF,TGTGCCAGCAGCTTAGCGGCAGAAGAGACCCAGTACTTC
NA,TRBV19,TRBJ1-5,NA,CASSPRGERQPQHF,TGTGCCAGTTCTCCTAGAGGAGAACGTCAGCCCCAGCATTTT
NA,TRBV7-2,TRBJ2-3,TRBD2,CASSLKLAGAALTDTQYF,TGTGCCAGCAGCTTAAAACTAGCGGGGGCGGCTCTCACAGATACGCAGTATTTT
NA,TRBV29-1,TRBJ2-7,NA,CSAGRGSAGEQYF,TGCAGCGCCGGAAGGGGTTCCGCCGGCGAGCAGTACTTC
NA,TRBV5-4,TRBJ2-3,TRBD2,CASSLGGTSQDTQYF,TGTGCCAGCAGCTTGGGTGGGACTAGTCAAGATACGCAGTATTTT
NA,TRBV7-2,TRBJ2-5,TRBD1,CASSWTGAYQETQYF,TGTGCCAGCAGCTGGACAGGAGCGTACCAAGAGACCCAGTACTTC
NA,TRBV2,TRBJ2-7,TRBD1,CASSAGTGGYEQYF,TGTGCCAGCAGTGCGGGAACAGGGGGCTACGAGCAGTACTTC
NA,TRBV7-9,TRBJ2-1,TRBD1,CASRNRDRGGEQFF,TGTGCCAGCAGAAACCGGGACAGGGGGGGGGAGCAGTTCTTC
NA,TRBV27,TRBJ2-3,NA,CASSLQGSTDTQYF,TGTGCCAGCAGTTTACAGGGGAGCACAGATACGCAGTATTTT
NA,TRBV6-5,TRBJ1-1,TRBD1,CATEDRENTEAFF,TGTGCCACCGAGGACAGGGAGAACACTGAAGCTTTCTTT
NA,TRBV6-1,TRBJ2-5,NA,CASSEGRVVETQYF,TGTGCCAGCAGTGAAGGGAGGGTTGTAGAGACCCAGTACTTC
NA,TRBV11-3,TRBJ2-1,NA,CASSRSRGFGNEQFF,TGTGCCAGCAGCCGGTCGCGGGGATTCGGGAATGAGCAGTTCTTC
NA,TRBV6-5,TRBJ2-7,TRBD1,CASSYGQGAQEQYF,TGTGCCAGCAGTTACGGCCAGGGGGCTCAGGAGCAGTACTTC
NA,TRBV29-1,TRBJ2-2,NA,CSVGQGYTTGELFF,TGCAGCGTTGGGCAGGGCTATACCACCGGGGAGCTGTTTTTT
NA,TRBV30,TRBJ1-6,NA,CAWSGRSSYNSPLHF,TGTGCCTGGAGTGGGAGGAGCTCCTATAATTCACCCCTCCACTTT
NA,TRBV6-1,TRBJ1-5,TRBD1,CAGRRGSGQPQHF,TGTGCCGGCCGCAGGGGGAGCGGTCAGCCCCAGCATTTT
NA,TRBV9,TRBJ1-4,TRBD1,CASSFGTGEKLFF,TGTGCCAGCAGCTTCGGGACAGGTGAAAAACTGTTTTTT
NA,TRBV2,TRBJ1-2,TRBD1,CASSGWTGEGRYTF,TGTGCCAGCAGTGGGTGGACAGGGGAGGGTCGCTACACCTTC
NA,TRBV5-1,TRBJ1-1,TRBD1,CASSPRGTEKSAFF,TGCGCCAGCAGCCCACGAGGGACAGAGAAGAGCGCTTTCTTT
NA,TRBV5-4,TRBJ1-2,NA,CASSHFDRDSYGYTF,TGTGCCAGCAGCCATTTCGACAGAGACTCCTATGGCTACACCTTC
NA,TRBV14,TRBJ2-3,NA,CASSQDGALGTDTQYF,TGTGCCAGCAGCCAGGATGGGGCGTTGGGCACAGATACGCAGTATTTT
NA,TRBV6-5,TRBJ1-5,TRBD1,CASRGQGMGNQPQHF,TGTGCCAGCAGGGGACAGGGGATGGGCAATCAGCCCCAGCATTTT
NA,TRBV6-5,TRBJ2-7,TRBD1,CASTAGDSDTYEQYF,TGTGCCAGCACAGCCGGGGACAGTGACACCTACGAGCAGTACTTC
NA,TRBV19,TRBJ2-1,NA,CASSHRSPPYNEQFF,TGTGCCAGTAGCCATAGGAGTCCCCCCTACAATGAGCAGTTCTTC
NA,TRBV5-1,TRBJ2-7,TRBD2,CASSLVASGGAGEQYF,TGCGCCAGCAGCTTGGTTGCCAGCGGGGGAGCTGGAGAGCAGTACTTC
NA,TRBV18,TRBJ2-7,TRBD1,CASSPDRVEEQYF,TGTGCCAGCTCGCCCGACAGGGTCGAAGAGCAGTACTTC
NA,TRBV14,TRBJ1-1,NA,CASSQEVGRARNTEAFF,TGTGCCAGCAGCCAAGAGGTTGGGCGGGCTCGGAACACTGAAGCTTTCTTT
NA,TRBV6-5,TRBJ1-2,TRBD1,CASLGTGNYGYTF,TGTGCCAGCCTCGGGACAGGGAACTATGGCTACACCTTC
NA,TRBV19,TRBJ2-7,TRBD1,CASSMVRDRGTEQYF,TGTGCCAGTAGTATGGTTCGGGACAGGGGGACCGAGCAGTACTTC
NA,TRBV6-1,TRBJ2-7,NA,CASRRNAIPSDEQYF,TGTGCCAGCAGAAGAAACGCCATTCCTAGCGACGAGCAGTACTTC
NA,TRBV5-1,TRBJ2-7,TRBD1,CASSLYGQETHYEQYF,TGCGCCAGCAGCTTGTACGGACAGGAGACCCACTACGAGCAGTACTTC
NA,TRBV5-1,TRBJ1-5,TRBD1,CASSPTTGGTGQPQHF,TGCGCCAGCAGCCCAACAACAGGGGGAACGGGCCAGCCCCAGCATTTT
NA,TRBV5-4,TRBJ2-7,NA,CASSLWGLRSYEQYF,TGTGCCAGCAGCTTGTGGGGACTCCGATCCTACGAGCAGTACTTC
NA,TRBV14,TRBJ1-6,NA,CASSQGTVRSSYNSPLHF,TGTGCCAGCAGCCAAGGGACAGTTCGGAGCTCCTATAATTCACCCCTCCACTTT
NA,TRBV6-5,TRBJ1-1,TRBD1,CASSYGDRNTEAFF,TGTGCCAGCAGTTACGGGGACAGGAACACTGAAGCTTTCTTT
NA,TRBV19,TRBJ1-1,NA,CASVRQKNTEAFF,TGTGCCAGTGTTCGACAGAAGAACACTGAAGCTTTCTTT
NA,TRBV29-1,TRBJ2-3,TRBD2,CSVGGRVTDTQYF,TGCAGCGTTGGCGGGAGGGTGACAGATACGCAGTATTTT
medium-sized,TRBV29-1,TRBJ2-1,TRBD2,CSVEWLAGGPNEQFF,TGCAGCGTTGAATGGCTAGCGGGGGGGCCGAATGAGCAGTTCTTC
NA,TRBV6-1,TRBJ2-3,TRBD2,CASSRRESPDTQYF,TGTGCCAGCAGTCGGCGGGAGAGCCCAGATACGCAGTATTTT
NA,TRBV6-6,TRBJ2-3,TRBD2,CASSLTSGRDTDTQYF,TGTGCCAGCAGCCTTACTAGCGGGAGGGACACAGATACGCAGTATTTT
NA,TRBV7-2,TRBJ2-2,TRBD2,CASSGAGGKTGELFF,TGTGCCAGCAGCGGAGCGGGGGGGAAGACCGGGGAGCTGTTTTTT
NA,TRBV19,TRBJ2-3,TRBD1,CASSIEWPTGGPDTQYF,TGTGCCAGTAGTATAGAATGGCCGACAGGGGGCCCGGATACGCAGTATTTT
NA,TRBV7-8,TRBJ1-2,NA,CASSPDWNYGYTF,TGTGCCAGCAGCCCCGACTGGAACTATGGCTACACCTTC
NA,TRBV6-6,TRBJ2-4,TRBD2,CATYRLAGGAGNIQYF,TGTGCCACCTATCGACTAGCGGGGGGGGCTGGAAACATTCAGTACTTC
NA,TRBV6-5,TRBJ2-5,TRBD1,CASSYSDRGITQYF,TGTGCCAGCAGTTACAGTGACAGGGGGATAACCCAGTACTTC
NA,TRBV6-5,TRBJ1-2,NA,CATRGEVGYTF,TGTGCCACCCGAGGAGAAGTTGGCTACACCTTC
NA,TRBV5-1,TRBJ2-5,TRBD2,CASSSVAAGRTETQYF,TGCGCCAGCAGCTCGGTCGCAGCCGGGAGGACAGAGACCCAGTACTTC
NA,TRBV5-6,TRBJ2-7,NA,CASSFLVAAGEQYF,TGTGCCAGCAGCTTTCTTGTGGCGGCCGGCGAGCAGTACTTC
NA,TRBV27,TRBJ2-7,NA,CASSLVTGPYEQYF,TGTGCCAGCAGTTTAGTTACAGGGCCGTACGAGCAGTACTTC
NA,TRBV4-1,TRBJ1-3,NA,CASSQDSQGRNTIYF,TGCGCCAGCAGCCAAGATTCCCAGGGGAGAAACACCATATATTTT
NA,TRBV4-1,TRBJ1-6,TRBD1,CASSQERAATGIGTPLHF,TGCGCCAGCAGCCAAGAAAGGGCCGCGACAGGGATCGGAACACCCCTCCACTTT
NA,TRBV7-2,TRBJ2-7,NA,CASSSTGFGYEQYF,TGTGCCAGCAGCTCTACGGGATTTGGGTACGAGCAGTACTTC
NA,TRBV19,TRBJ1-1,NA,CASSNGQTTEAFF,TGTGCCAGTAGTAACGGACAGACCACTGAAGCTTTCTTT